This is a list of T cell receptor beta chains from one sample in a study of CD8 T cells in ankylosing spondylitis. TCRdb passed the 5' RACE reads through MiXCR, listing each CDR3 protein once. Of about 360,000 distinct CDR3 sequences listed, under 15% are singletons. The source material was blood, either unsorted or a sorted T cell fraction (not recorded which). These receptors originate from a male donor with ankylosing spondylitis or in good health (not recorded which). CDR3s include the opening cysteine and the closing phenylalanine or tryptophan. The D gene is left open where the match is weak. Clone size appears in some rows only: once, few, many, or a class for an expanded clone.

CSVETQGYTEAFF TGCAGCGTTGAAACACAGGGGTACACTGAAGCTTTCTTT TRBJ1-1 TRBV29-1 TRBD1 few
CASSSVAHNEQFF TGTGCCAGCAGTTCTGTGGCCCACAATGAGCAGTTCTTC TRBJ2-1 TRBV6-2/TRBV6-3 NA few
CASSHRGLALYNEQFF TGTGCCAGCAGCCACAGGGGACTAGCGCTTTACAATGAGCAGTTCTTC TRBJ2-1 TRBV4-2 TRBD2 NA
CSASPITDTQYF TGCAGTGCTAGCCCGATCACAGATACGCAGTATTTT TRBJ2-3 TRBV20-1 NA many
CASTLFKGDTQYF TGTGCCAGCACTCTTTTCAAGGGAGATACGCAGTATTTT TRBJ2-3 TRBV2 NA NA
CASQGEVNSPLHF TGCGCCAGCCAGGGGGAGGTTAATTCACCCCTCCACTTT TRBJ1-6 TRBV5-1 TRBD1 NA
CASSLPGQSNSPLHF TGTGCCAGCAGCCTTCCCGGACAGAGTAATTCACCCCTCCACTTT TRBJ1-6 TRBV5-6 NA many
CASSFRQRTGELFF TGTGCCAGCAGTTTCCGACAGCGCACCGGGGAGCTGTTTTTT TRBJ2-2 TRBV27 NA NA
CATSGGGEAFF TGTGCCACCTCAGGGGGGGGTGAAGCTTTCTTT TRBJ1-1 TRBV6-5 TRBD1 few
CSVGSSSYNEQFF TGCAGTGTGGGTTCTAGCTCCTACAATGAGCAGTTCTTC TRBJ2-1 TRBV20-1 NA NA
CASSGTSGGTYNEQFF TGCGCCAGCAGCGGGACTAGCGGGGGGACCTACAATGAGCAGTTCTTC TRBJ2-1 TRBV4-1 TRBD2 NA
CASTPAGNTEAFF TGTGCCAGCACCCCCGCGGGAAACACTGAAGCTTTCTTT TRBJ1-1 TRBV27 NA few
CASSPTPGATGELFF TGTGCCAGCAGCCCTACCCCGGGCGCCACCGGGGAGCTGTTTTTT TRBJ2-2 TRBV28 NA many
CASSPSGTRGETQYF TGCGCCAGTTCTCCCAGCGGGACGAGGGGAGAGACCCAGTACTTC TRBJ2-5 TRBV5-1 TRBD2 NA
CASSSADNTVNSPLHF TGTGCCAGCAGCTCAGCCGACAATACAGTAAACTCACCCCTCCACTTT TRBJ1-6 TRBV7-9 NA few
CAIGVGSNTGELFF TGTGCCATTGGTGTGGGTTCGAACACCGGGGAGCTGTTTTTT TRBJ2-2 TRBV19 NA few
CASSLGTSGRGDTQYF TGTGCCAGCAGCTTAGGGACTAGCGGGAGGGGAGATACGCAGTATTTT TRBJ2-3 TRBV7-9 TRBD2 few
CARGGGRGIYEQYF TGTGCCAGGGGCGGTGGCAGGGGCATTTACGAGCAGTACTTC TRBJ2-7 TRBV21-1 NA few
CASSFQGGSSGNTIYF TGTGCCAGCAGCTTCCAGGGGGGGTCTTCTGGAAACACCATATATTTT TRBJ1-3 TRBV5-6 TRBD1 NA
CASSQVGSYGYTF TGTGCCAGCAGCCAAGTGGGAAGCTATGGCTACACCTTC TRBJ1-2 TRBV3-1 NA NA
CATSRLVVAGELFF TGTGCCACCTCTCGACTAGTTGTTGCCGGGGAGCTGTTTTTT TRBJ2-2 TRBV24-1 NA NA
CASSLRRWNTGELFF TGTGCCAGCAGCTTGCGCAGATGGAACACCGGGGAGCTGTTTTTT TRBJ2-2 TRBV5-8 NA NA
CASSSGGGAADTQYF TGCGCCAGCAGCTCCGGCGGGGGGGCAGCGGATACGCAGTATTTT TRBJ2-3 TRBV5-1 TRBD2 NA
CASSFLAEGTQYF TGTGCCAGCAGCTTCCTAGCCGAGGGTACGCAGTATTTT TRBJ2-3 TRBV7-2 NA NA
CASSSVAQDYEQYF TGTGCCAGCAGTTCGGTGGCGCAGGACTACGAGCAGTACTTC TRBJ2-7 TRBV6-5 NA NA
CASSQDTSPGYEQYF TGTGCCAGCAGCCAAGATACCTCACCGGGCTACGAGCAGTACTTC TRBJ2-7 TRBV3-1 NA few
CASHTGTFSYEQYF TGCGCCAGCCACACCGGCACCTTCTCCTACGAGCAGTACTTC TRBJ2-7 TRBV5-1 NA NA
CASSESIASGRYNEQFF TGCGCCAGCAGTGAGTCGATAGCTAGCGGGAGATACAATGAGCAGTTCTTC TRBJ2-1 TRBV10-1 TRBD2 few
CASSLAGQGGGYGYTF TGCGCCAGCAGCTTGGCCGGACAGGGCGGAGGCTATGGCTACACCTTC TRBJ1-2 TRBV5-1 TRBD1 NA
CASRLDNLPYEQYF TGCGCCAGCAGGTTAGACAACCTCCCCTACGAGCAGTACTTC TRBJ2-7 TRBV5-1 NA NA
CASNPGTSGYYNEQFF TGTGCCAGCAATCCGGGGACTAGCGGTTACTACAATGAGCAGTTCTTC TRBJ2-1 TRBV27 TRBD2 few
CASGTSGGDEQFF TGCGCCAGCGGGACTAGCGGGGGCGATGAGCAGTTCTTC TRBJ2-1 TRBV5-1 TRBD2 few